This T cell receptor (beta chain) came from a study of shared clonotypes between healthy human individuals. The data were produced by immunoSEQ multiplex PCR, yet TCRdb's version contains in-frame clones alone and is incomplete. This table has some 690,000 clones, about 90% appearing once. V lost 4 bases and J 2 bases, leaving 19 bases between the germline ends. The V gene's germline CDR1 is KGHSY and CDR2 FQNENV. CDR3 length: 17 residues. Input material: memory CD8+ T cells from PBMCs. Subset reported: CD45RO+ cells pooled with CCR7-negative TemRA cells. The origin of this receptor is a man between 18 and 35 years old in good health. Some clones in this sample may be carry-over from other donors' samples. The chain has TRBV16 and TRBJ2-3; TRBD1 might be the D (6 bases). The CDR3 nucleotides are TGTGCCAGCAGCCCAATCCCGGGACATAGCAACACAGATACGCAGTATTTT. This codes for CASSPIPGHSNTDTQYF.